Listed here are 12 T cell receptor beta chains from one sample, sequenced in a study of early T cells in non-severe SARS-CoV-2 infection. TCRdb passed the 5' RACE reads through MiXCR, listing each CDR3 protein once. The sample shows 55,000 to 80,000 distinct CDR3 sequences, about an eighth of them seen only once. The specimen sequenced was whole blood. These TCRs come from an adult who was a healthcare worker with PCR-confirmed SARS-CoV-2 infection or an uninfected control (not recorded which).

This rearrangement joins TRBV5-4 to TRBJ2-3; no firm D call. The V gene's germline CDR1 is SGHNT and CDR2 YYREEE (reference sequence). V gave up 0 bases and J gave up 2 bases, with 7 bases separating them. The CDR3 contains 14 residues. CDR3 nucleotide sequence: TGTGCCAGCAGCTTGGTGAAGTACACAGATACGCAGTATTTT. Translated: CASSLVKYTDTQYF.

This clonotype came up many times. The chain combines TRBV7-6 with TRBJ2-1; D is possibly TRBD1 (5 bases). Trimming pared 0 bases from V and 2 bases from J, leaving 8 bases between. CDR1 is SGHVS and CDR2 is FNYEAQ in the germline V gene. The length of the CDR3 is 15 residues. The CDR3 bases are TGTGCCAGCAGCTTAGCCCCAGGGCCCTACAATGAGCAGTTCTTC. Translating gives CASSLAPGPYNEQFF.

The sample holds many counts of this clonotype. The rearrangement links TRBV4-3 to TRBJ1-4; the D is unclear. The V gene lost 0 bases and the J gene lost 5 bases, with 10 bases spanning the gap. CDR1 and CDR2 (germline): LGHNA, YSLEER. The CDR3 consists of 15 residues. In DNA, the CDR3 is TGCGCCAGCAGCCAAGATAGGAGGGCCAATGAAAAACTGTTTTTT. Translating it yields CASSQDRRANEKLFF.

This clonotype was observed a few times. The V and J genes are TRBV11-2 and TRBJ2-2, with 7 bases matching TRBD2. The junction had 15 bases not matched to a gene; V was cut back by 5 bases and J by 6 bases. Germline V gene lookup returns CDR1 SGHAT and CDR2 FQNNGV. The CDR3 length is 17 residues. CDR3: CASSTRSGVLSAGELFF. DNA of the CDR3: TGTGCCAGCAGCACCAGGAGCGGGGTTTTAAGTGCCGGGGAGCTGTTTTTT.

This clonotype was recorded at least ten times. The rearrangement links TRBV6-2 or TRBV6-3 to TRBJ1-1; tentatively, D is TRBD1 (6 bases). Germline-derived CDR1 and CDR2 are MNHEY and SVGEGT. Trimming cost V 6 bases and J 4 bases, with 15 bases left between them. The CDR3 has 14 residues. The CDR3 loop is CASRPQGSGTEAFF. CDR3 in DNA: TGTGCCAGCAGACCCCAGGGGTCCGGCACTGAAGCTTTCTTT.

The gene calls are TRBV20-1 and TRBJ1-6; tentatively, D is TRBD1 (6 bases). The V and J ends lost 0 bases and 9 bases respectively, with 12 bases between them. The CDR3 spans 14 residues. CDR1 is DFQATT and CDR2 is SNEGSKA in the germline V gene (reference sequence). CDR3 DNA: TGCAGTGCTAGAGAGAAACAGGGCTCTTCACCCCTCCACTTT. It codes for CSAREKQGSSPLHF.

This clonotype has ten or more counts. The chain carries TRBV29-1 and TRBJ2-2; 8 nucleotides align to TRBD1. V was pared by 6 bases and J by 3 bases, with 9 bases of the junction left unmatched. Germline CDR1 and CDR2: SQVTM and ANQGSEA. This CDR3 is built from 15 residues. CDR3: CSVRIQGAYTGELFF. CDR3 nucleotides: TGCAGCGTGAGAATCCAGGGGGCTTACACCGGGGAGCTGTTTTTT.

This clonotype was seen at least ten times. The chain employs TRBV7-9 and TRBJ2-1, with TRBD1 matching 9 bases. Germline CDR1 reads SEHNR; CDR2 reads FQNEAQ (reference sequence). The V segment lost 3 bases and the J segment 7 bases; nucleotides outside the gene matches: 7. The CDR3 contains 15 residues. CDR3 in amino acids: CASSLDGTGNNEQFF. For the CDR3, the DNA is TGTGCCAGCAGCTTGGACGGGACAGGGAATAATGAGCAGTTCTTC.

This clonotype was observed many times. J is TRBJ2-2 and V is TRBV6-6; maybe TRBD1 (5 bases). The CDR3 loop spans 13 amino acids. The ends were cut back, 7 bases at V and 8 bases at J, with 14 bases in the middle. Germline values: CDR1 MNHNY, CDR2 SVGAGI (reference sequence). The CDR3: CASTKGQGGELFF. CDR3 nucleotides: TGTGCCAGCACGAAGGGGCAAGGGGGGGAGCTGTTTTTT.

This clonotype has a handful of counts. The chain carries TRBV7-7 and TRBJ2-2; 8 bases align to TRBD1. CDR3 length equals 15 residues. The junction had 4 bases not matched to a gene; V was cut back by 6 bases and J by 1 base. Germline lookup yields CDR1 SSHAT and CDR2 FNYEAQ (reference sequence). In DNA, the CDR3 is TGTGCCAGCAGTCGCGGACAGGGGAACACCGGGGAGCTGTTTTTT. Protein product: CASSRGQGNTGELFF.

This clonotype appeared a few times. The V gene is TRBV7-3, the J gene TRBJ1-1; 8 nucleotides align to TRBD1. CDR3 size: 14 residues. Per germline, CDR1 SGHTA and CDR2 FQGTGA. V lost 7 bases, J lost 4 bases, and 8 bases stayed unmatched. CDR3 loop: CASTLDRVSTEAFF. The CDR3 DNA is TGTGCCAGCACCCTGGACAGGGTGAGCACTGAAGCTTTCTTT.

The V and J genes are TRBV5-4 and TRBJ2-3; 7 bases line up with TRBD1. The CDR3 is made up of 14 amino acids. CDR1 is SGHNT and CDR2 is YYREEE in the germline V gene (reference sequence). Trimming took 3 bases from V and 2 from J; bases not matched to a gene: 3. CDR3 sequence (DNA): TGTGCCAGCAGCTCGGGACAGCACACAGATACGCAGTATTTT. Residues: CASSSGQHTDTQYF.